These 27 T cell receptor delta chains originate from one sample sequenced in a study of Vδ1+ human thymocytes. The template was reverse-transcribed extracted RNA. Multiplex PCR used pooled V-gene forward primers and a constant-region reverse primer to amplify CDR3s. TCRdb re-called the multiplex PCR reads via CATT. The top ten hold about 0.5% of the sample, which has more than 50,000 delta-chain clones, about 16% seen once. These receptors lack a known antigen. General study results and limits: In the thymus, TRG and TRD repertoires looked highly polyclonal with Gaussian CDR3 lengths.

The source material was Vdelta1+ gamma-delta thymocytes from the thymus. Subset: FACS-sorted CD3+ TCRalphabeta- TCRVdelta1+ TCRVdelta2- thymocytes. The receptor set was obtained from a boy under three years old who had congenital heart surgery.

A few counts support this clone. J is TRDJ1 and V is TRDV1; TRDD3 agrees at 9 bases. The CDR3 consists of 16 residues. Looked up from germline, CDR1 is TSWWSYY and CDR2 is QGS. Trimming at V came to 9 bases and at J to 0 bases, leaving 11 bases not matched to a gene. CDR3 in amino acids: CALTGDTGPYTDKLIF. CDR3 in DNA: TGTGCTCTGACCGGGGATACGGGCCCGTACACCGATAAACTCATCTTT.

This chain links TRDV1 with TRDJ1, with D tentatively TRDD3 (7 bases). CDR3 length: 20 amino acids. Germline values: CDR1 TSWWSYY, CDR2 QGS. V was trimmed by 1 base and J by 0 bases, leaving 24 bases between them. The CDR3 nucleotides are TGTGCTCTTGGGGAACGGTCCTACCGTGGGGGACCCTTCTACACCGATAAACTCATCTTT. Residues: CALGERSYRGGPFYTDKLIF.

This chain links TRDV1 with TRDJ1; possibly TRDD2 for D (6 bases). CDR1 and CDR2 (germline): TSWWSYY, QGS. The CDR3 contains 22 residues. Trimming stripped 4 bases from V and 7 bases from J, with 40 bases between. The CDR3 protein is CALGGLLSLLRLPYRETTKLIF. Written as DNA, the CDR3 is TGTGCTCTTGGGGGGCTCCTCTCACTGCTTCGCCTTCCCTACAGGGAGACGACTAAACTCATCTTT.

This clone showed up just a few times. The chain is built from TRDV1 and TRDJ1; 7 positions agree with TRDD3. Germline trimming cut 0 bases from V and 1 base from J; bases unmatched to any gene: 26. This CDR3 has 23 amino acids. Germline CDR1 reads TSWWSYY; CDR2 reads QGS. CDR3 residues: CALGELTLSRTGALGSVTDKLIF. CDR3 bases: TGTGCTCTTGGGGAACTGACGCTCTCACGTACTGGGGCCCTCGGGTCTGTCACCGATAAACTCATCTTT.

Of note for this clone: At the DNA level, this CDR3 is encoded by other sequences in the same sample as well. This chain joins TRDV1 and TRDJ1; a possible D gene is TRDD2 (6 bases). This CDR3 comprises 17 residues. CDR1 is TSWWSYY, CDR2 QGS, per germline. V lost 7 bases, J lost 0 bases, and 21 bases lay in between. The CDR3 nucleotides are TGTGCTCTTGTCGCCGAAGCTTCCTCCCGGTACACCGATAAACTCATCTTT. Amino acid sequence: CALVAEASSRYTDKLIF.

The chain is built from TRDV1 and TRDJ1; the match to TRDD3 covers 13 bases. The V and J ends lost 5 bases and 2 bases, in that order; junction bases with no gene match: 35. This CDR3 contains 26 residues. Germline CDR1 TSWWSYY, CDR2 QGS. This chain's CDR3 is CALGFDGDLRNWGIRDWGTGTDKLIF. The DNA for the CDR3 is TGTGCTCTTGGGTTCGACGGAGATCTGCGTAACTGGGGGATACGCGACTGGGGAACGGGGACCGATAAACTCATCTTT.

This clone was found a few times. The chain employs TRDV1 and TRDJ1, with 7 bases that match TRDD2. Looked up from germline, CDR1 is TSWWSYY and CDR2 is QGS. V lost 5 bases and J lost 6; bases outside the gene matches: 15. CDR3 length: 16 amino acids. The CDR3, as DNA: TGTGCTCTTGGGAAATTCCTACCGGGATTAAGGAATAAACTCATCTTT. Translated: CALGKFLPGLRNKLIF.

This clone was counted only a few times. The V call is TRDV1, the J call TRDJ1; tentative D call: TRDD2 (7 bases). The CDR3 length is 24 residues. Germline V lookup: CDR1 TSWWSYY, CDR2 QGS. V was cut by 3 bases and J by 0 bases, with 38 bases left in between. In nucleotides, the CDR3 is TGTGCTCTTGGGGAGTCCCTCGGCCTTTCCTACGCCTATGGGGGGTCCCAGTACACCGATAAACTCATCTTT. Translation gives CALGESLGLSYAYGGSQYTDKLIF.

The genes are TRDV1 and TRDJ1; TRDD3 matches at 7 bases. Germline V gene data show CDR1 as TSWWSYY and CDR2 as QGS. CDR3 length equals 20 residues. V lost 3 bases and J lost 0; bases outside the gene matches: 19. The chain's CDR3 is CALGEDSLQFGDMYTDKLIF. CDR3 sequence (DNA): TGTGCTCTTGGGGAGGACTCACTACAATTTGGGGATATGTACACCGATAAACTCATCTTT.

V and J are TRDV1 and TRDJ1, with 12 bases lining up with TRDD3. CDR3 length: 22 residues. Germline CDR1 reads TSWWSYY; CDR2 reads QGS. J gave up 9 bases and V 4 bases, and 30 bases lay outside the gene matches. CDR3 coding DNA: TGTGCTCTTGGGGGACAATGCCATTCCTACTTACCCTGTCTGGGGGATACGCAGGAACTCATCTTT. This translates into CALGGQCHSYLPCLGDTQELIF.

Points on this clone: A single base separates this from a much larger clone, so it may be a read error. V usage is TRDV2 and J usage is TRDJ1, with D perhaps TRDD3 (5 bases). Between the trimmed V and J ends, which lost 4 bases and 0 bases, there was a span of 20 bases. CDR1 is GEAIGNYY and CDR2 is EKD in the germline V gene. The CDR3 covers 17 residues. In DNA form, the CDR3 reads TGTGCCTGTGAGATCTGGTGGATAACCCCGTACACCGATAAACTCATCTTT. Translation: CACEIWWITPYTDKLIF.

The V gene is TRDV1, the J gene TRDJ1; TRDD3 matches 11 bases. V gave up 2 bases and J gave up 3 bases; unmatched junction bases: 11. Germline V gene lookup returns CDR1 TSWWSYY and CDR2 QGS. CDR3 length: 18 amino acids. The CDR3 DNA follows: TGTGCTCTTGGGGAAACCTTCCTATGGGGGATACGCCCCGATAAACTCATCTTT. Translating gives CALGETFLWGIRPDKLIF.

The chain links TRDV1 to TRDJ1, with D perhaps matching TRDD2 (6 bases). Germline V gives CDR1 TSWWSYY, CDR2 QGS. The CDR3 sequence is 21 residues long. V dropped 5 bases and J dropped 0 bases, with 31 bases sitting between them. The CDR3: CALGNGSYCFPGRGYTDKLIF. In nucleotides, the CDR3 is TGTGCTCTTGGGAACGGGTCCTACTGCTTTCCTGGTAGGGGGTACACCGATAAACTCATCTTT.

A few counts support this clone. An end of the junction does not agree with germline; a read error may underlie this. J is TRDJ1 and V is TRDV1; 10 bases map to TRDD3. CDR1 TSWWSYY and CDR2 QGS come from the germline V gene. CDR3 length equals 21 residues. The CDR3 DNA sequence: TGTGCTCTTGGGGATTCATCGAGCAGTACTGGGGGATCCACATGCGTCGATGAACTCATCTTT. Translated: CALGDSSSSTGGSTCVDELIF.

Points on this clone: At one boundary the junction diverges from the germline segment, which might be a read error. The chain combines TRDV1 with TRDJ2; TRDD2 matches 8 bases. This CDR3 region has 20 residues. The germline V gene encodes CDR1 TSWWSYY and CDR2 QGS. CDR3 bases: TGTGCTCTTGGGGAACCTTCCTACACGAAAAGTACTGCTTTGGCAGCACAACTCTTCTTT. This codes for CALGEPSYTKSTALAAQLFF.

The rearrangement uses TRDV1 and TRDJ1; TRDD3 aligns across 7 bases. V dropped 2 bases and J dropped 0; count of bases not matched to a gene: 12. CDR3 length: 18 amino acids. The germline V gene has CDR1 TSWWSYY and CDR2 QGS. CDR3 amino acids: CALGEVTAGGFDTDKLIF. In nucleotides, the CDR3 is TGTGCTCTTGGGGAAGTAACGGCGGGGGGATTTGACACCGATAAACTCATCTTT.

With regard to this clone: The DNA is left out, because the CDR3 cannot be placed on it with certainty; the CDR3 is given as TCRdb lists it. The rearrangement joins TRAV29/DV5 to TRDJ1; the DNA was not used to check the table's D call, TRDD3. The germline V gene encodes CDR1 NSMFDY and CDR2 ISSIKDK. Inclusive of both ends, the CDR3 amounts to 24 amino acids. CDR3 protein: CSVLLCSRDSYPRIRAVYTDKLIF.

This chain joins TRDV1 and TRDJ1, with TRDD3 identical over 12 bases. Trimming removed 1 base from V and 3 bases from J; junction bases left unmatched: 15. The V gene's germline CDR1 is TSWWSYY and CDR2 QGS. This CDR3 spans 20 amino acids. The CDR3 here is CALGERDLGGTGGYSDKLIF. The CDR3 DNA reads as TGTGCTCTTGGGGAACGAGATCTTGGTGGTACTGGGGGATACTCCGATAAACTCATCTTT.

The V call is TRDV1, the J call TRDJ1, with a possible D match to TRDD3 (7 bases). CDR3 size: 21 residues. Trimming removed 4 bases at V and 0 bases at J, with 30 bases between. Germline V gene lookup returns CDR1 TSWWSYY and CDR2 QGS. The CDR3 here is CALGGILPGGYGATYTDKLIF. The CDR3 DNA is TGTGCTCTTGGGGGTATCCTACCGGGAGGATACGGAGCCACTTACACCGATAAACTCATCTTT.

The chain couples TRDV1 to TRDJ1; D remains ambiguous. V lost 3 bases and J 3 bases, leaving 17 bases between the germline ends. CDR1 and CDR2 (germline): TSWWSYY, QGS. This CDR3 has 16 residues. CDR3: CALGDLFPQASDKLIF. The CDR3 DNA sequence: TGTGCTCTTGGGGACCTTTTCCCCCAGGCATCCGATAAACTCATCTTT.

V gene TRDV1 combines with J gene TRDJ1; 10 bases align to TRDD3. The CDR3 sequence is 18 residues long. J was trimmed by 1 base and V by 3 bases; bases with no gene match: 11. Germline V gives CDR1 TSWWSYY, CDR2 QGS. Here the CDR3 reads CALGELLVLGDPTDKLIF. In nucleotides, the CDR3 is TGTGCTCTTGGGGAGCTCTTGGTACTGGGGGATCCCACCGATAAACTCATCTTT.

This clone is a singleton in its sample. This chain connects TRDV3 to TRDJ1; 8 nucleotides match TRDD3. This CDR3 region has 10 residues. V lost 4 bases, J lost 11 bases, and 6 bases stayed unmatched. Germline CDR1 and CDR2: TVYSNPD and GDNSRS (reference sequence). CDR3 nucleotides: TGTGCCTGGGGGATATGGGTGCTCATCTTT. As protein: CAWGIWVLIF.

This clone was recorded a few times. The chain links TRDV3 to TRDJ2; 13 bases line up with TRDD3. This CDR3 is built from 19 residues. J gave up 0 bases and V 2 bases, and 12 bases lay outside the gene matches. Per germline, CDR1 TVYSNPD and CDR2 GDNSRS (reference sequence). CDR3 coding DNA: TGTGCCTTTCTCCTACTGGGGGATACGTCGAGAGCTTTGACAGCACAACTCTTCTTT. It encodes CAFLLLGDTSRALTAQLFF.

This rearrangement joins TRDV1 to TRDJ1; TRDD3 aligns across 8 bases. The CDR3 totals 18 residues. Trimming removed 3 bases from V and 4 bases from J; junction bases left unmatched: 16. The V gene's germline CDR1 is TSWWSYY and CDR2 QGS. CDR3 in amino acids: CALGDPSCWGMNIDKLIF. The CDR3 DNA follows: TGTGCTCTTGGGGATCCATCCTGTTGGGGGATGAATATCGATAAACTCATCTTT.

This chain connects TRDV1 to TRDJ1, with TRDD3 matching 8 bases. This CDR3 comprises 20 residues. Germline trimming cut 1 base from V and 0 bases from J; bases unmatched to any gene: 16. CDR1 TSWWSYY and CDR2 QGS come from the germline V gene. The CDR3 DNA sequence: TGTGCTCTTGGGGAACCAGCGCCGGGGGGGATAGGGTGGTACACCGATAAACTCATCTTT. Protein sequence: CALGEPAPGGIGWYTDKLIF.

The gene calls are TRDV1 and TRDJ1, with TRDD3 matching over 8 bases. The ends lost 4 bases at V and 0 bases at J; junction bases unmatched: 16. Germline V gene lookup returns CDR1 TSWWSYY and CDR2 QGS. This CDR3 spans 19 amino acids. The CDR3 region has the DNA TGTGCTCTTGGGGTCCCGCTATATGGGGGATCGCCGTACACCGATAAACTCATCTTT. This gives the protein CALGVPLYGGSPYTDKLIF.

This clone appeared a few times. The chain combines TRDV1 with TRDJ1; 7 bases align to TRDD3. Unmatched junction bases numbered 22, after V lost 0 bases and J lost 0 bases. Looked up from germline, CDR1 is TSWWSYY and CDR2 is QGS. This CDR3 contains 22 residues. The DNA of the CDR3 is TGTGCTCTTGGGGAACTCTACCCCCTCCTGTACTGGGGACCAAGGTACACCGATAAACTCATCTTT. Translated: CALGELYPLLYWGPRYTDKLIF.